One and the same sample provided the 11 T cell receptor beta chains below, sequenced in a study of blood T cell repertoires in COVID-19. Sequencing used immunoSEQ multiplex PCR; TCRdb keeps in-frame clones, though not all of them. The profile covers some 270,000 clones, with roughly 90% appearing a single time and roughly 1.9% taken by the ten largest. The sample taken for sequencing was PBMCs or T cells enriched from blood (not recorded which). These receptors were obtained from a woman aged 60 to 75 who had recovered from COVID-19.

This clone was picked up one time. The genes are TRBV7-9 and TRBJ2-1; 11 nucleotides agree with TRBD2. Germline CDR1 is SEHNR and CDR2 is FQNEAQ (reference sequence). J lost 5 bases, V lost 4 bases, and 10 bases had no gene match. The CDR3 has 17 residues. In DNA, the CDR3 is TGTGCCAGCAGCTCGACTAGCGGGATTCCCCCCCACAATGAGCAGTTCTTC. Translating it yields CASSSTSGIPPHNEQFF.

The V call is TRBV30, the J call TRBJ2-1; no definite D call. V was shortened by 3 bases and J by 9 bases, with 9 bases between the two germline ends. The CDR3 runs to 11 residues. The germline V gene encodes CDR1 GTSNPN and CDR2 SVGIG (reference sequence). CDR3 DNA sequence: TGTGCCTGGAGCGCGGTGGGTGAGCAGTTCTTC. This codes for CAWSAVGEQFF.

The chain is built from TRBV5-1 and TRBJ1-4, with D tentatively TRBD1 (6 bases). Germline V CDR1 and CDR2: SGHRS, YFSETQ. Trimming removed 4 bases from V and 0 bases from J, with 7 bases in between. The CDR3 has 14 amino acids. The CDR3 coding sequence is TGCGCCAGCAGCAGGACAGCAACTAATGAAAAACTGTTTTTT. Residues: CASSRTATNEKLFF.

The chain joins TRBV2 to TRBJ1-3; the D is unclear. The germline CDR1 and CDR2 sequences are SNHLY and FYNNEI. With 4 bases removed from V and 0 bases from J, the gap between germline ends came to 13 bases. This CDR3 comprises 16 residues. Written as DNA, the CDR3 is TGTGCCAGCAGTGTCGGAGGGCAAAGCTCTGGAAACACCATATATTTT. The encoded protein is CASSVGGQSSGNTIYF.

The chain couples TRBV24-1 to TRBJ2-1; maybe TRBD2 (5 bases). The CDR3 consists of 16 residues. Germline assignment: CDR1 KGHDR and CDR2 SFDVKD. Trimming pared 6 bases from V and 3 bases from J, leaving 17 bases between. CDR3 sequence (DNA): TGTGCCACCAGTCCATCCGGGAAGGGAGACTACAATGAGCAGTTCTTC. It specifies CATSPSGKGDYNEQFF.

The CDR3 loop is CASSSPGTFLLKTGELFF. In DNA form, the CDR3 reads TGTGCCAGCAGTTCCCCAGGAACCTTTTTATTGAAAACCGGGGAGCTGTTTTTT. The rearrangement uses TRBV6-2 or TRBV6-3 and TRBJ2-2; D gene unclear. CDR3 length equals 18 residues. Germline V gene lookup returns CDR1 MNHEY and CDR2 SVGEGT. Between the trimmed V and J ends, which lost 4 bases and 5 bases, there was a span of 23 bases.

V gene TRBV20-1 combines with J gene TRBJ1-6; D not certain. CDR3 length: 15 amino acids. The germline V gene has CDR1 DFQATT and CDR2 SNEGSKA (reference sequence). The germline V and J ends were trimmed by 3 bases and 3 bases, with 12 bases remaining between them. CDR3 nucleotide sequence: TGCAGTGCTAGTAGGGAGGCCTACTATAATTCACCCCTCCACTTT. It yields the protein CSASREAYYNSPLHF.

This sequence joins TRBV7-2 and TRBJ1-5; the D is unclear. From germline, CDR1 is SGHTA and CDR2 FQGNSA. The CDR3 extends over 15 amino acids. Trimming took off 1 base at V and 5 bases at J, with 12 bases between the two ends. The CDR3 DNA follows: TGTGCCAGCAGCTTAGGAGGCCATCTCGATCAGCCCCAGCATTTT. Amino acid sequence: CASSLGGHLDQPQHF.

The chain employs TRBV30 and TRBJ2-7, with TRBD2 matching over 14 bases. V lost 4 bases to trimming and J lost 3 bases; unmatched junction nucleotides: 8. The CDR3 sequence is 16 residues long. Germline values: CDR1 GTSNPN, CDR2 SVGIG (reference sequence). CDR3 in amino acids: CAWKPGLAGVNYEQYF. CDR3 nucleotides: TGTGCCTGGAAACCGGGACTAGCGGGGGTTAACTACGAGCAGTACTTC. Variable domain in full (rest from reference TRBV30 and TRBJ2-7): SQTIHQWPATLVQPVGSPLSLECTVEGTSNPNLYWYRQAAGRGLQLLFYSVGIGQISSEVPQNLSASRPQDRQFILSSKKLLLSDSGFYLCAWKPGLAGVNYEQYFGPGTRLTVT.

The gene calls are TRBV5-1 and TRBJ2-3, with D possibly being TRBD2 (6 bases). Germline values: CDR1 SGHRS, CDR2 YFSETQ. The CDR3 contains 15 residues. V dropped 7 bases and J dropped 0 bases, with 15 bases sitting between them. CDR3 coding DNA: TGCGCCAGCTCCCGGGACGGGACTAGCACAGATACGCAGTATTTT. It codes for CASSRDGTSTDTQYF. The full variable domain, its missing parts supplied by reference TRBV5-1 and TRBJ2-3, is KAGVTQTPRYLIKTRGQQVTLSCSPISGHRSVSWYQQTPGQGLQFLFEYFSETQRNKGNFPGRFSGRQFSNSRSEMNVSTLELGDSALYLCASSRDGTSTDTQYFGPGTRLTVL.

V is TRBV24-1 and J is TRBJ2-7, with D perhaps TRBD2 (5 bases). There are 13 residues in the CDR3. Trimming cost V 7 bases and J 3 bases, with 12 bases left between them. The germline V gene has CDR1 KGHDR and CDR2 SFDVKD. In DNA, the CDR3 is TGTGCCACCAGCCCAGGAGGCGGCTACGAGCAGTACTTC. Protein product: CATSPGGGYEQYF.